These 20 T cell receptor beta chains came from one sample sequenced in a study of cytomegalovirus exposure and HLA in healthy donors (dated by TCRdb to 2016 to 2017). Libraries were prepared through the immunoSEQ multiplex PCR assay. The multiplex PCR relied on a mix of 60 forward primers for TCR Vbeta segments and 13 reverse primers for TCR Jbeta segments. TCRdb limited this immuneACCESS table to in-frame rearrangements with V and J called. A share of clones is missing; checked studies link under half to unresolved V genes, and the rest is unexplained. Counted in this sample were 120,000 or so clones; more than 65% of them appeared once. The ten largest clones add up to roughly 4% of the sample. Sequenced sample: PBMCs. These receptors originate from a human donor in good health.

The chain has TRBV5-1 and TRBJ1-1; 7 nucleotides align to TRBD1. The CDR3 consists of 13 residues. CDR1 SGHRS and CDR2 YFSETQ come from the germline V gene. The junction had 4 bases not matched to a gene; V was cut back by 4 bases and J by 4 bases. The CDR3 bases are TGCGCCAGCAGCCACCGGACAGGCACTGAAGCTTTCTTT. As protein: CASSHRTGTEAFF.

The chain has TRBV11-1 and TRBJ2-5, with D possibly matching TRBD1 (7 bases). V was trimmed by 3 bases and J by 4 bases, leaving 12 bases between them. The CDR3 is 14 amino acids. Germline loops: CDR1 SGHAT, CDR2 FQDESV (reference sequence). The CDR3 DNA reads as TGTGCCAGCAGCTTGTGGCAGGGGGGAGAGACCCAGTACTTC. It encodes CASSLWQGGETQYF.

This chain connects TRBV5-1 to TRBJ2-1; 7 bases are shared with TRBD2. After removal of 4 bases from V and 9 bases from J, the junction contained 7 bases not matched to a gene. The germline V gene encodes CDR1 SGHRS and CDR2 YFSETQ. This CDR3 comprises 13 residues. In DNA, the CDR3 is TGCGCCAGCAGCGGGCCACCTAGCGGTGAGCAGTTCTTC. Translated, it gives CASSGPPSGEQFF.

The CDR3: CASSLSGYGELFF. The CDR3 DNA is TGTGCCAGCAGCTTATCAGGGTACGGGGAGCTGTTTTTT. This chain joins TRBV7-8 and TRBJ2-2, with D perhaps TRBD1 (5 bases). The CDR3 is 13 residues long. V was clipped by 2 bases and J by 7 bases, with 8 bases between them. Germline-derived CDR1 and CDR2 are SGHVS and FQNEAQ.

This clone has just a few counts. The chain employs TRBV5-4 and TRBJ2-1; TRBD2 matches 7 bases. V lost 1 base to trimming and J lost 6 bases; unmatched junction nucleotides: 10. The germline V gene encodes CDR1 SGHNT and CDR2 YYREEE (reference sequence). There are 16 residues in the CDR3. The CDR3 region is CASSLYGGRASNEQFF. Written as DNA, the CDR3 is TGTGCCAGCAGCTTGTATGGAGGGAGGGCCTCCAATGAGCAGTTCTTC.

The CDR3 DNA reads as TGTGCCAGCAGTTTATCGGCCGTGACAGGGAGGCCCTACGAGCAGTACTTC. This encodes CASSLSAVTGRPYEQYF. V usage is TRBV27 and J usage is TRBJ2-7; TRBD1 might be the D (7 bases). The CDR3 consists of 17 residues. Germline CDR1 and CDR2: MNHEY and SMNVEV (reference sequence). The V gene lost 0 bases and the J gene lost 2 bases, with 17 bases spanning the gap.

This sequence joins TRBV19 and TRBJ1-2, with D hard to call. This CDR3 region has 15 residues. CDR1 and CDR2 from the germline V gene are LNHDA and SQIVND (reference sequence). Trimming shortened V by 5 bases and J by 0 bases, and 13 bases separated the two germline ends. The CDR3 nucleotides are TGTGCCAGTAGTCCCCCCGGGAGAGCTAACTATGGCTACACCTTC. This sequence encodes CASSPPGRANYGYTF.

The J gene is TRBJ2-7, the V gene TRBV6-1, with 10 bases fitting TRBD1. The germline V gene encodes CDR1 MNHNS and CDR2 SASEGT. The CDR3 runs 15 residues. With V trimmed by 6 bases and J by 6 bases, 11 bases remained unmatched. The chain's CDR3 is CASSDAGTGVGEQYF. DNA for the CDR3: TGTGCCAGCAGCGACGCCGGGACAGGGGTAGGCGAGCAGTACTTC.

The V call is TRBV5-1, the J call TRBJ2-7, with 7 bases identical to TRBD2. Trimming at V came to 2 bases and at J to 3 bases, leaving 8 bases not matched to a gene. CDR3 length: 15 amino acids. Germline V gene sequence: CDR1 SGHRS, CDR2 YFSETQ. The CDR3 DNA follows: TGCGCCAGCAGCTTCGAGACTAGCAGGATCTACGAGCAGTACTTC. Translated: CASSFETSRIYEQYF.

The CDR3 bases are TGCGCCAGCAGCTTGGTAGCGGGAGGGATCAATGAGCAGTTCTTC. Translating it yields CASSLVAGGINEQFF. This rearrangement joins TRBV5-1 to TRBJ2-1, with 11 bases identical to TRBD2. This CDR3 has 15 residues. The germline gives CDR1 SGHRS, CDR2 YFSETQ. J lost 6 bases, V lost 0 bases, and 2 bases had no gene match.

The gene calls are TRBV30 and TRBJ2-3; 8 positions match TRBD2. V trimming: 2 bases; J trimming: 4 bases; junction bases outside the gene matches: 5. From germline, CDR1 is GTSNPN and CDR2 SVGIG (reference sequence). The CDR3 is made up of 14 amino acids. This CDR3 reads CAWSFSGTADTQYF. The CDR3 DNA is TGTGCCTGGAGTTTTAGCGGGACGGCAGATACGCAGTATTTT.

CDR3 sequence: CASSPGGERLRNEQFF. In DNA, the CDR3 is TGTGCCAGCAGCCCCGGGGGGGAGAGGCTGAGGAATGAGCAGTTCTTC. This chain joins TRBV5-4 and TRBJ2-1; the match to TRBD2 covers 8 bases. CDR3 length: 16 amino acids. Per germline, CDR1 SGHNT and CDR2 YYREEE (reference sequence). V trimming: 4 bases; J trimming: 7 bases; junction bases outside the gene matches: 13. Combining the CDR3 with reference TRBV5-4 and TRBJ2-1 gives the whole variable domain ETGVTQSPTHLIKTRGQQVTLRCSSQSGHNTVSWYQQALGQGPQFIFQYYREEENGRGNFPPRFSGLQFPNYSSELNVNALELDDSALYLCASSPGGERLRNEQFFGPGTRLTVL.

The chain employs TRBV5-1 and TRBJ2-7; 8 positions match TRBD1. The CDR3 contains 14 residues. The V gene's germline CDR1 is SGHRS and CDR2 YFSETQ. J gave up 2 bases and V 4 bases, and 5 bases lay outside the gene matches. CDR3 sequence: CASSPGTGPYEQYF. The CDR3 region has the DNA TGCGCCAGCAGCCCCGGGACAGGTCCCTACGAGCAGTACTTC.

CDR3 protein: CASRNGGRVADTQYF. Written as DNA, the CDR3 is TGTGCCAGCAGAAATGGGGGGAGGGTTGCAGATACGCAGTATTTT. V and J are TRBV28 and TRBJ2-3; TRBD2 aligns across 7 bases. The CDR3 contains 15 residues. Germline trimming cut 6 bases from V and 4 bases from J; bases unmatched to any gene: 10. Germline V gene data show CDR1 as MDHEN and CDR2 as SYDVKM.

The V call is TRBV28, the J call TRBJ2-2, with 12 bases fitting TRBD1. V dropped 2 bases and J dropped 7; count of bases not matched to a gene: 5. The CDR3 sequence is 16 residues long. In germline, CDR1 is MDHEN, CDR2 SYDVKM. The CDR3 is CASSLRGTGGHGELFF. CDR3 DNA sequence: TGTGCCAGCAGTTTAAGGGGGACAGGGGGCCACGGGGAGCTGTTTTTT.

The gene calls are TRBV5-1 and TRBJ2-6; D is possibly TRBD2 (6 bases). V lost 9 bases and J 2 bases, leaving 15 bases between the germline ends. The CDR3 consists of 15 residues. Germline loops: CDR1 SGHRS, CDR2 YFSETQ. DNA for the CDR3: TGCGCCATTTCTCACGGGGGTGCTGGGGCCAACGTCCTGACTTTC. Amino acids: CAISHGGAGANVLTF.

The CDR3 here is CASSAALAGERETQYF. In DNA form, the CDR3 reads TGTGCCAGCAGCGCCGCACTAGCGGGAGAACGAGAGACCCAGTACTTC. The V call is TRBV5-6, the J call TRBJ2-5; 11 bases are a match to TRBD2. This CDR3 comprises 16 residues. The junction had 9 bases not matched to a gene; V was cut back by 4 bases and J by 4 bases. Germline CDR1 reads SGHDT; CDR2 reads YYEEEE.

This clone was picked up a small number of times. This chain uses TRBV6-1 with TRBJ2-1, with 10 bases that match TRBD2. Trimming took 7 bases from V and 9 from J; bases not matched to a gene: 12. The germline CDR1 and CDR2 sequences are MNHNS and SASEGT. The CDR3 covers 15 residues. The chain's CDR3 is CASTILAGDYGEQFF. The CDR3 coding sequence is TGTGCCAGCACCATCCTAGCGGGAGACTACGGTGAGCAGTTCTTC.

The chain couples TRBV10-3 to TRBJ2-5; 14 bases match TRBD2. V was pared by 4 bases and J by 5 bases, with 6 bases of the junction left unmatched. There are 16 residues in the CDR3. Per germline, CDR1 ENHRY and CDR2 SYGVKD. CDR3 nucleotides: TGTGCCATCAGTGGGGGGACTAGCGGGAGTGGGGAGACCCAGTACTTC. This codes for CAISGGTSGSGETQYF.

The chain links TRBV10-3 to TRBJ1-1, with D possibly matching TRBD1 (5 bases). Germline CDR1 ENHRY, CDR2 SYGVKD. Between the trimmed V and J ends, which lost 5 bases and 3 bases, there was a span of 13 bases. The CDR3 loop spans 14 amino acids. The DNA of the CDR3 is TGTGCCATCAGTCAGGGAAGGTCGGACACTGAAGCTTTCTTT. This gives the protein CAISQGRSDTEAFF.